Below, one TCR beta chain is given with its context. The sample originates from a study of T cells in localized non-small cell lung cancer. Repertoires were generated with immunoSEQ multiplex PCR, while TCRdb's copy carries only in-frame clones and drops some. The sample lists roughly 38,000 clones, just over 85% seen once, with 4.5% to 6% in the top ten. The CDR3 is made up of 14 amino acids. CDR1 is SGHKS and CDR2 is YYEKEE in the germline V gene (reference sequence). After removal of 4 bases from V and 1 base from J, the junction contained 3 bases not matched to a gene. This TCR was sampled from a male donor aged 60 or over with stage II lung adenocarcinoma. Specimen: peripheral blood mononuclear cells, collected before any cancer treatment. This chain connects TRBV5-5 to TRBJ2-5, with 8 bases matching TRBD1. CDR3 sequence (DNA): TGTGCCAGCAGCCGTGGGACAGGCCAAGAGACCCAGTACTTC. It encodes CASSRGTGQETQYF.